This T cell receptor (beta chain) was obtained from a study of blood T cell repertoires in COVID-19. Some clones are missing from TCRdb's copy, which holds only in-frame ones; the method was immunoSEQ multiplex PCR. The profile shows some 120,000 clones, approximately 92% of them singletons. The CDR3 covers 14 residues. Between the trimmed V and J ends, which lost 6 bases and 0 bases, there was a span of 9 bases. Germline loops: CDR1 MDHEN, CDR2 SYDVKM. This clone was detected once. This TCR came from a man between 70 and 80 years old with active or convalescent COVID-19. The chain couples TRBV28 to TRBJ1-5; no clear D. Sequences were obtained from peripheral blood. CDR3 sequence reads: CASRMSHSNQPQHF. CDR3 in DNA: TGTGCCAGCAGGATGTCACATAGCAATCAGCCCCAGCATTTT.